Listed below are T cell receptor beta chains from one sample, sequenced in a study of T cell responses to AZD1222 COVID-19 vaccine. Sequencing used immunoSEQ multiplex PCR; TCRdb keeps in-frame clones, though not all of them. The data show some 180,000 clones, with about 90% seen just once and roughly 1.9% held by the top ten. This specimen consisted of peripheral blood, obtained 28 days after the second AZD1222 dose. The source is an adult who received the AZD1222 COVID-19 vaccine. Both conserved end residues are part of each CDR3. A row's size may be missing; if present it is once, few, many or a size class.

size: few; length: 14; V: TRBV9; CDR3: CASAGGLGSYEQYF
size: -; length: 13; V: TRBV5-1; CDR3: CASSLHFYNEQFF
size: -; length: 13; V: TRBV5-5; CDR3: CASRAQGDTEAFF
size: -; length: 15; V: TRBV18; CDR3: CASSLAGLSSYEQYF
size: -; length: 12; V: TRBV7-2; CDR3: CASSSSSYEQYF
size: -; length: 18; V: TRBV13; CDR3: CASSYGLAGARIKNIQYF
size: once; length: 12; V: TRBV29-1; CDR3: CIPKGNCGGYTF
size: -; length: 16; V: TRBV13; CDR3: CASSLFIGTANYGYTF
size: -; length: 15; V: TRBV4-1; CDR3: CASSHPGRSLGEQYF
size: once; length: 15; V: TRBV7-6; CDR3: CASSLAQGDTGELFF
size: -; length: 13; V: TRBV27; CDR3: CASRGQGNEKLFF
size: once; length: 13; V: TRBV4-2; CDR3: CASSLTDTGELFF
size: -; length: 11; V: TRBV30; CDR3: CAWSAGETQYF
size: -; length: 14; V: TRBV7-8; CDR3: CASRSSDNNQPQHF
size: -; length: 13; V: TRBV12-3/TRBV12-4; CDR3: CASSFGGGLGYTF
size: -; length: 17; V: TRBV6-1; CDR3: CASSGAGGLFGNQPQHF
size: -; length: 14; V: TRBV5-4; CDR3: CASSATGYGSPLHF
size: -; length: 13; V: TRBV7-9; CDR3: CASINSWVSEAFF
size: once; length: 15; V: TRBV30; CDR3: CAWSVRRGYNTEAFF
size: -; length: 16; V: TRBV7-2; CDR3: CASSPRGGRMNTEAFF
size: -; length: 17; V: TRBV6-1; CDR3: CASSETWTGMNNSPLHF
size: -; length: 14; V: TRBV7-9; CDR3: CASSLAGQIYEQFF
size: once; length: 13; V: TRBV12-3/TRBV12-4; CDR3: CASSLKLLNEQFF
size: -; length: 13; V: TRBV12-3/TRBV12-4; CDR3: CASSFVVNQPQHF
size: -; length: 14; V: TRBV27; CDR3: CASSSNTHGAEAFF